This T cell receptor (beta chain) comes out of a study of T-cell memory formation after mild COVID-19 (dated by TCRdb to the early 2020s). Regarding the complete study: TCR sequence clusters from the two donors were found to be largely donor specific. T-cell clones expanding and contracting after mild COVID-19 in a couple of donors were tracked by longitudinal TCRalpha and TCRbeta repertoire sequencing. The cohort comprised two young, previously healthy adult volunteers, one female and one male. The investigation overall reported the following: Clones contracting from day 15 to 85 had balanced CD4/CD8 phenotypes, while a second wave expanding from day 15 to 37 was biased towards CD4+. SARS-CoV-2 specificity of the second-wave clones peaking on day 37 was not confirmed. Contracting CD4+ clones turned up mainly in the CM and EM memory subsets, whereas EMRA was where CD8+ clones were enriched. Some responding clones were detected in pre-infection memory, which suggested that pre-existing cross-reactive memory T cells had joined the SARS-CoV-2 response. The study covered only a couple of mild cases, and larger cohorts including severe cases with pre-infection samples were considered necessary.

As encoded in the germline V gene, CDR1 is MNHNS while CDR2 is SASEGT. Deletion took 7 bases off V and 0 bases off J, with a span of 8 bases between the germline ends. The CDR3 numbers 13 residues from cysteine through phenylalanine. The CDR3 DNA has 39 bases and is translated from base 1. This clonotype has just a few counts. Its cognate antigen has yet to be identified. The sample holds no much larger clone one base away, and base qualities are not on file. Sequencing was performed on an Illumina NovaSeq 6000. cDNA libraries for TCRalpha and TCRbeta were prepared by 5'RACE using constant-segment primers, with sample barcodes and unique molecular identifiers added. Trizol reagent was used to extract RNA from every sample. The libraries were amplified in two PCR steps, and the second step added a second sample barcode and Illumina TruSeq adapters. The libraries were sequenced on an Illumina NovaSeq using 2 x 150 bp paired-end reads. Per the source publication's procedure: With migec v1.2.7, reads were demultiplexed and then collapsed into UMI-guided consensus sequences. With mixcr v2.1.11, UMI consensuses were aligned to TRA and TRB V and J templates and assembled into clonotypes. Clonotypes were classified as expanded or contracted when called significant by both edgeR and NoisET, with noise models trained on biological replicates. For edgeR calls, a false discovery rate-adjusted p below 0.01 and a log2 fold-change threshold of 1 were applied. As an exploratory analysis of dynamics, PCA with hierarchical clustering was applied to max-normalized trajectories of the 1000 most abundant clonotypes. Separately sequenced CD4+ and CD8+ repertoires were used to assign the CD4 or CD8 phenotype of responding clones. Using fastp trimming at Q25 and MiXCR clonotype assembly, TCRdb reanalyzed the public sequencing data and kept in-frame beta chains. Each CDR3 protein gets just one entry, which takes the most common genes and DNA from the rows behind it. These V and J calls rely on TCRdb rather than the paper's analysis. Counted in this sample were fewer than 110,000 distinct CDR3 sequences; 13% to 15% of them appeared once. Jointly, the top ten make up around 40% of the sample.

Ficoll-Paque density gradient centrifugation was the method used to isolate PBMCs. This receptor was obtained from a man aged 18 to 29 who had mild COVID-19 (a few samples of this study predate the infection). The sample titles of this study are shuffled in the database, so cell type and time point are left out; the donor was told from shared clones. The chain uses TRBV6-1 and TRBJ2-3, with no reliable assignment of the D segment. The sequenced sample was PBMCs or a T cell subset sorted from them (not recorded which). This receptor carries the CDR3 CASTLGSTDTQYF. The DNA is as follows: TGTGCCAGCACCTTGGGTAGCACAGATACGCAGTATTTT.